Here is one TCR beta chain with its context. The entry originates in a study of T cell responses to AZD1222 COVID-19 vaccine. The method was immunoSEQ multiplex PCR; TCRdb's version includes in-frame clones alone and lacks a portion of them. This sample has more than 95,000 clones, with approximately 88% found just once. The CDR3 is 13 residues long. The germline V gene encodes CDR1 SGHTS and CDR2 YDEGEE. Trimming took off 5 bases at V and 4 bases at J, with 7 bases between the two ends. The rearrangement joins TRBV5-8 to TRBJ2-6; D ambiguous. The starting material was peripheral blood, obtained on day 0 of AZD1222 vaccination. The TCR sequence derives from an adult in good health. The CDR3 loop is CASRESGANVLTF. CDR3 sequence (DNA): TGTGCCAGCAGAGAATCCGGGGCCAACGTCCTGACTTTC. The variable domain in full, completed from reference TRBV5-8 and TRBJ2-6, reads EAGVTQSPTHLIKTRGQQATLRCSPISGHTSVYWYQQALGLGLQFLLWYDEGEERNRGNFPPRFSGRQFPNYSSELNVNALELEDSALYLCASRESGANVLTFGAGSRLTVL.